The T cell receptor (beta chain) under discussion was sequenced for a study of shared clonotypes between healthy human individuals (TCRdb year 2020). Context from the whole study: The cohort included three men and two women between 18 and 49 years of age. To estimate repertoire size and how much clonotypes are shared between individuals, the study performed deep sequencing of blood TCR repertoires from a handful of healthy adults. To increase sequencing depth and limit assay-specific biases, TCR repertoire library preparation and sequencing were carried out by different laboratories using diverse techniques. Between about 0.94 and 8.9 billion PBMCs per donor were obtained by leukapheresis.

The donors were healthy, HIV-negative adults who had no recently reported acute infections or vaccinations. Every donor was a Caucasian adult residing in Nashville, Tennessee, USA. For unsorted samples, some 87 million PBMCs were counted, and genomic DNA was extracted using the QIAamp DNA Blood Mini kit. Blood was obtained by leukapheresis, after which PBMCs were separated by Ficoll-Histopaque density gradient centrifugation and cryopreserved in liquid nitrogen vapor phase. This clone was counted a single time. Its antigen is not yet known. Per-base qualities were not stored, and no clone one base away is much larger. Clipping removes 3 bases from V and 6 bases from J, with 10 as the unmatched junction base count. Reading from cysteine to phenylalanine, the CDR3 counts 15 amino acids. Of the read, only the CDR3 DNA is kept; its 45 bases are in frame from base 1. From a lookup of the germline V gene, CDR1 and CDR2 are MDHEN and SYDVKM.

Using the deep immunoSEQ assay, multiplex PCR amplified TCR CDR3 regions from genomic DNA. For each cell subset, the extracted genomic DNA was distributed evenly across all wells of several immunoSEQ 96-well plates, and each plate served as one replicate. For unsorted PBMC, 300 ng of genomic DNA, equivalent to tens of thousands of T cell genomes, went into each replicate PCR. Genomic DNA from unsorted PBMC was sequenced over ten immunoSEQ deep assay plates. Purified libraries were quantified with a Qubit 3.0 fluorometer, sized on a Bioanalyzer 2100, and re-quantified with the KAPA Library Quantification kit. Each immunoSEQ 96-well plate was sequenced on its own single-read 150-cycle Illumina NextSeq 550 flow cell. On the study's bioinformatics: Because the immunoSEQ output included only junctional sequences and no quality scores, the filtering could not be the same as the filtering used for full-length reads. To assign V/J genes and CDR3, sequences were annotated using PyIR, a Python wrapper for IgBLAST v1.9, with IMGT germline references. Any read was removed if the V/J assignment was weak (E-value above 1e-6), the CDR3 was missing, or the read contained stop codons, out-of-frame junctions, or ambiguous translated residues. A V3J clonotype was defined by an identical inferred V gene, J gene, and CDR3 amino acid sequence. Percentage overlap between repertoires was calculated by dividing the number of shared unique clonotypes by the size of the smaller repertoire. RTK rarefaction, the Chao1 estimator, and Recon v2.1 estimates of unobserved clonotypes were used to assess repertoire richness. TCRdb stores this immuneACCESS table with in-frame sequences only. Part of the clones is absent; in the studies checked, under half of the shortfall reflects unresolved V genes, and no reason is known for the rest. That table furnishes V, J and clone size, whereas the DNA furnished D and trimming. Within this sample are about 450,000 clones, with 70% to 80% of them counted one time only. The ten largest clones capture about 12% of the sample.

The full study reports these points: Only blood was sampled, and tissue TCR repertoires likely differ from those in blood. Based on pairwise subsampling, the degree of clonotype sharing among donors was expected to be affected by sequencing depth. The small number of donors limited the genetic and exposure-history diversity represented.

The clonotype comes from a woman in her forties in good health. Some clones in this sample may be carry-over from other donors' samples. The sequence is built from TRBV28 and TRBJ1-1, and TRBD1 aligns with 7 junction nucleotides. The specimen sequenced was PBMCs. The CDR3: CASSFPGQAGAEAFF. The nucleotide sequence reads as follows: TGTGCCAGCAGTTTTCCCGGACAGGCGGGCGCTGAAGCTTTCTTT.